These 25 T cell receptor beta chains were sequenced from one sample in a study of cytomegalovirus exposure and HLA in healthy donors. The PCR employed 60 Vbeta primers together with 13 Jbeta primers. TCRdb's copy holds only in-frame clones and misses some; the assay was immunoSEQ multiplex PCR. This table has about 98,000 clones, about 81% appearing once. The source material was PBMCs. These receptors were taken from a man younger than 35 in good health and CMV-seropositive.

The chain is built from TRBV19 and TRBJ1-5, with 8 bases fitting TRBD1. The CDR3 runs 16 residues. Trimming at V came to 5 bases and at J to 1 base, leaving 7 bases not matched to a gene. Germline CDR1 is LNHDA and CDR2 is SQIVND (reference sequence). CDR3 region: CASSPLTGGSNQPQHF. The CDR3 bases are TGTGCCAGTAGTCCCCTCACAGGGGGGAGCAATCAGCCCCAGCATTTT.

The chain is built from TRBV2 and TRBJ2-7; D is uncertain. Trimming shortened V by 7 bases and J by 3 bases, and 13 bases separated the two germline ends. Germline CDR1 SNHLY, CDR2 FYNNEI. The CDR3 has 13 amino acids. CDR3 sequence reads: CASNPQTIYEQYF. CDR3 DNA sequence: TGTGCCAGCAACCCACAGACAATCTACGAGCAGTACTTC.

DNA for the CDR3: TGTGCCAGCAGCCCCACTAGCGGGGGGGTCCATGAGCAGTTCTTC. This sequence encodes CASSPTSGGVHEQFF. The rearrangement uses TRBV7-9 and TRBJ2-1; 13 positions agree with TRBD2. CDR1 SEHNR and CDR2 FQNEAQ come from the germline V gene (reference sequence). V lost 5 bases to trimming and J lost 8 bases; unmatched junction nucleotides: 6. The length of the CDR3 is 15 residues.

This chain uses TRBV30 with TRBJ2-3; possible D gene TRBD2, 5 bases. CDR1 GTSNPN and CDR2 SVGIG come from the germline V gene (reference sequence). There are 13 residues in the CDR3. V lost 1 base and J 4 bases, leaving 9 bases between the germline ends. The CDR3 DNA is TGTGCCTGGAGTGGTGCGGGCCCAGATACGCAGTATTTT. This sequence encodes CAWSGAGPDTQYF.

The chain is built from TRBV6-1 and TRBJ2-1, with 8 bases identical to TRBD2. The ends lost 4 bases at V and 8 bases at J; junction bases unmatched: 10. The germline CDR1 and CDR2 sequences are MNHNS and SASEGT. CDR3 length: 15 amino acids. The DNA for the CDR3 is TGTGCCAGCAGTGTTCAAGCGGGGGTGTACTATGAGCAGTTCTTC. It codes for CASSVQAGVYYEQFF.

This chain connects TRBV29-1 to TRBJ2-1; D is possibly TRBD2 (6 bases). Germline V gene lookup returns CDR1 SQVTM and CDR2 ANQGSEA. V dropped 6 bases and J dropped 8 bases, with 20 bases sitting between them. The CDR3 has 14 residues. In DNA form, the CDR3 reads TGCAGCGTGAGGACTAAGCAGTCGATCTATGAGCAGTTCTTC. This encodes CSVRTKQSIYEQFF.

The table lists this clone with a count of one. CDR3 region: CASSLLSTGANEQYF. For the CDR3, the DNA is TGTGCCAGCAGTTTATTATCGACAGGGGCGAACGAGCAGTACTTC. The rearrangement uses TRBV6-5 and TRBJ2-7; TRBD1 matches at 8 bases. Germline loops: CDR1 MNHEY, CDR2 SVGAGI. CDR3 size: 15 residues. The V and J ends lost 4 bases and 5 bases, in that order; junction bases with no gene match: 10.

In its sample, this clone was seen a few times. V and J are TRBV10-3 and TRBJ1-5; the match to TRBD1 covers 7 bases. This CDR3 is 14 amino acids long. Trimming at V came to 5 bases and at J to 2 bases, leaving 3 bases not matched to a gene. Germline CDR1 and CDR2: ENHRY and SYGVKD. The CDR3, as DNA: TGTGCCATCAGTACAGGGGCTGGCAATCAGCCCCAGCATTTT. The encoded protein is CAISTGAGNQPQHF.

This clone appeared a few times. V and J are TRBV2 and TRBJ2-7; D call uncertain. The CDR3 sequence is 11 residues long. Germline V gives CDR1 SNHLY, CDR2 FYNNEI. V was shortened by 7 bases and J by 6 bases, with 10 bases between the two germline ends. This chain's CDR3 is CASTTLPEQYF. The CDR3 DNA follows: TGTGCCAGCACAACCCTACCCGAGCAGTACTTC.

J is TRBJ2-7 and V is TRBV19; D might be TRBD2 (7 bases). The germline V and J ends were trimmed by 7 bases and 2 bases, with 15 bases remaining between them. Germline V lookup: CDR1 LNHDA, CDR2 SQIVND (reference sequence). The CDR3 runs 14 residues. The CDR3 sequence: CASKGEGTTYEQYF. The CDR3 nucleotides read TGTGCCAGTAAAGGGGAGGGGACAACCTACGAGCAGTACTTC.

This chain joins TRBV15 and TRBJ2-1, with 10 positions matching TRBD1. This CDR3 region has 16 residues. The germline CDR1 and CDR2 sequences are LNHNV and YYDKDF (reference sequence). V lost 4 bases to trimming and J lost 0 bases; unmatched junction nucleotides: 3. The CDR3 protein is CATSTRQGASYNEQFF. The CDR3 DNA reads TGTGCCACCAGCACCCGACAGGGGGCCTCCTACAATGAGCAGTTCTTC.

The V and J genes are TRBV18 and TRBJ2-5; TRBD1 agrees at 9 bases. The CDR3 contains 20 residues. Germline lookup yields CDR1 KGHSH and CDR2 LQKENI. The J segment lost 5 bases and the V segment lost 5 bases, leaving 24 bases of the junction unmatched. Written as DNA, the CDR3 is TGTGCCAGCTCATCGGAAGTTCTCACCGGGCTACAGGGGGCCTTGGAGACCCAGTACTTC. Protein product: CASSSEVLTGLQGALETQYF.

The V gene is TRBV19, the J gene TRBJ1-1, with TRBD1 as a possible D gene (5 bases). From germline, CDR1 is LNHDA and CDR2 SQIVND (reference sequence). This CDR3 region has 11 residues. Trimming pared 10 bases from V and 7 bases from J, leaving 13 bases between. CDR3 protein: CATMLGGEAFF. The CDR3 bases are TGTGCCACTATGCTGGGGGGTGAAGCTTTCTTT. Combining the CDR3 with reference TRBV19 and TRBJ1-1 gives the whole variable domain DGGITQSPKYLFRKEGQNVTLSCEQNLNHDAMYWYRQDPGQGLRLIYYSQIVNDFQKGDIAEGYSVSREKKESFPLTVTSAQKNPTAFYLCATMLGGEAFFGQGTRLTVV.

J is TRBJ2-5 and V is TRBV9; possibly TRBD1 for D (6 bases). The CDR3 runs to 14 residues. Germline CDR1 SGDLS, CDR2 YYNGEE. The ends were cut back, 4 bases at V and 1 base at J, with 11 bases in the middle. The CDR3 here is CASSTQDSQETQYF. CDR3 bases: TGTGCCAGCAGCACCCAGGACAGCCAAGAGACCCAGTACTTC.

This chain joins TRBV20-1 and TRBJ1-1; D ambiguous. From germline, CDR1 is DFQATT and CDR2 SNEGSKA (reference sequence). Trimming pared 6 bases from V and 11 bases from J, leaving 16 bases between. CDR3 length equals 11 residues. The CDR3: CSAPAGVGAFF. CDR3 coding DNA: TGCAGTGCCCCCGCCGGGGTAGGGGCTTTCTTT.

The chain uses TRBV9 and TRBJ2-7; perhaps TRBD1 as D (6 bases). Trimming took 0 bases from V and 3 from J, leaving 10 bases between them. The CDR3 covers 14 residues. Germline V CDR1 and CDR2: SGDLS, YYNGEE. The CDR3 loop reads CASSVGPGVYEQYF. In nucleotides, the CDR3 is TGTGCCAGCAGCGTAGGTCCAGGGGTCTACGAGCAGTACTTC.

The rearrangement joins TRBV2 to TRBJ2-7; 11 bases map to TRBD1. Germline-derived CDR1 and CDR2 are SNHLY and FYNNEI. V shed 8 bases, J shed 2 bases, and the junction held 2 bases outside the gene matches. CDR3 length equals 13 residues. Written as DNA, the CDR3 is TGTGCCAGCCGGGACAGGGGGGCCTACGAGCAGTACTTC. It is translated as CASRDRGAYEQYF.

The chain recombines TRBV28 with TRBJ2-7; 7 nucleotides match TRBD1. Germline V gene lookup returns CDR1 MDHEN and CDR2 SYDVKM. V was clipped by 6 bases and J by 0 bases; unmatched bases: 11. The CDR3 spans 16 residues. The CDR3 loop is CASSRLIGTASYEQYF. The DNA for the CDR3 is TGTGCCAGCAGCAGGTTGATCGGGACAGCCTCCTACGAGCAGTACTTC.

The chain employs TRBV7-3 and TRBJ2-2, with D perhaps TRBD2 (6 bases). Trimming shortened V by 5 bases and J by 3 bases, and 10 bases separated the two germline ends. Per the germline V gene, CDR1 is SGHTA and CDR2 is FQGTGA. This CDR3 has 14 residues. The CDR3 DNA reads as TGTGCCAGCAGCGCTTGGGGGGACACCGGGGAGCTGTTTTTT. Protein sequence: CASSAWGDTGELFF.

V gene TRBV7-2 combines with J gene TRBJ1-5, with TRBD1 as a possible D gene (5 bases). CDR3 size: 17 residues. Germline assignment: CDR1 SGHTA and CDR2 FQGNSA. The V end was cut by 4 bases, the J end by 5 bases, with 21 bases between. DNA of the CDR3: TGTGCCAGCAGCTCGGGGGTTCGGGGGTTTTACGATCAGCCCCAGCATTTT. Encoded protein: CASSSGVRGFYDQPQHF.

This sequence joins TRBV5-1 and TRBJ2-7; 9 bases map to TRBD1. Germline loops: CDR1 SGHRS, CDR2 YFSETQ. V dropped 5 bases and J dropped 2; count of bases not matched to a gene: 11. This CDR3 contains 16 residues. Here the CDR3 reads CASSSDGRTGAYEQYF. CDR3 DNA: TGCGCCAGCAGTTCAGACGGACGGACAGGGGCCTACGAGCAGTACTTC.

The rearrangement links TRBV10-2 to TRBJ2-7; a weak D match, TRBD1 (6 bases). This CDR3 region has 15 residues. V dropped 6 bases and J dropped 1 base, with 16 bases sitting between them. Looked up from germline, CDR1 is WSHSY and CDR2 is SAAADI. Here the CDR3 reads CASSGRTALSYEQYF. The CDR3 DNA reads as TGCGCCAGCAGCGGAAGGACAGCTTTATCCTACGAGCAGTACTTC.

The V gene is TRBV27, the J gene TRBJ2-1; TRBD2 is a possible D gene (6 bases). V dropped 5 bases and J dropped 6 bases, with 14 bases sitting between them. The CDR3 has 14 residues. Germline CDR1 MNHEY, CDR2 SMNVEV (reference sequence). For the CDR3, the DNA is TGTGCCAGCAGTAAGGAAGGGAGGCTCAATGAGCAGTTCTTC. Translating it yields CASSKEGRLNEQFF.

The CDR3 region has the DNA TGCGCCAGCACCCTGACAGTACTGAACACCGGGGAGCTGTTTTTT. Amino acids: CASTLTVLNTGELFF. The V gene is TRBV5-1, the J gene TRBJ2-2; a weak D match, TRBD1 (5 bases). Germline loops: CDR1 SGHRS, CDR2 YFSETQ. The germline V and J ends were trimmed by 6 bases and 1 base, with 13 bases remaining between them. The CDR3 runs 15 residues.

The chain has TRBV11-2 and TRBJ1-1, with 8 nucleotides matching TRBD1. The V segment lost 8 bases and the J segment 0 bases; nucleotides outside the gene matches: 8. The CDR3 loop spans 15 amino acids. The V gene's germline CDR1 is SGHAT and CDR2 FQNNGV. Here the CDR3 DNA reads TGTGCCAGCTTCCTCGGGACAGGTCTGAACACTGAAGCTTTCTTT. It yields the protein CASFLGTGLNTEAFF.